This TCR beta chain was retrieved from a study of blood T cells in healthy people across ages. On the study more broadly: With template switching, about one barcoded beta molecule was captured per two T cells.

Study-level results: While age rose, TCR beta diversity per million T cells dropped in a roughly linear way. A greater number of naive CD4+ cells and higher diversity distinguished long-lived donors from aged donors.

A second about 7 to 11 cycle PCR used barcoded and J-beta primers. TCRdb re-derived calls from the 5' RACE reads in MiXCR, one entry per CDR3 protein. In the table there are some 1,800,000 distinct CDR3 sequences, about 39% of which are singletons. The germline V gene encodes CDR1 SGHTA and CDR2 FQGTGA. The CDR3 length is 15 residues. With V trimmed by 4 bases and J by 8 bases, 8 bases remained unmatched. Around 10 milliliters of peripheral blood were drawn from each donor. To note about this clonotype: The antigen remains undetermined.

The TCR originated in a human donor in good health. What was sequenced was blood. The V gene is TRBV7-3, the J gene TRBJ2-1; 10 bases are a match to TRBD1. Here the CDR3 reads CASSSGTGAVDEQFF. The CDR3 DNA sequence: TGTGCCAGCAGCTCCGGGACAGGGGCAGTAGATGAGCAGTTCTTC.